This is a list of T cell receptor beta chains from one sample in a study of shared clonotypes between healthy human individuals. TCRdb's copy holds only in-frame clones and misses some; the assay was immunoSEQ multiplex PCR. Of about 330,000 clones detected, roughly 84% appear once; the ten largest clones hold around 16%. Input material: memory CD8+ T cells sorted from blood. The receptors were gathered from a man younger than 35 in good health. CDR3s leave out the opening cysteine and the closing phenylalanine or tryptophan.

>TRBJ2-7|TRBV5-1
ASSLARGISYEQY
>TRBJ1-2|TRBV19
ASSMRGNYGYT
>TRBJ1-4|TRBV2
ASLRDSMYNEKLF
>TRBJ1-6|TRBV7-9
ASSSGALYNSPLH
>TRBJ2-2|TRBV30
ACGVLNTGELF
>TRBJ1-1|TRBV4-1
ASSPTQGRIVMNTEAF
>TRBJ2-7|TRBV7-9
ASSSGFLGHEQY
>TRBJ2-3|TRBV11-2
ASSRGGSPKDTQY
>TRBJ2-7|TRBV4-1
ASSHTDGLDEQY
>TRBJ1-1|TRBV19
ASSLQGDTEAF
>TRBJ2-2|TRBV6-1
ASSVRAGELF
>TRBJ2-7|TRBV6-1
ASSQVVLNGAYVYEQY
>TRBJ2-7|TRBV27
ASSSTSEGSYEQY
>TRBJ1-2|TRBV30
AWSWEDGSSDGYT
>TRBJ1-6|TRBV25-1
ASSALGGWDNSPLH
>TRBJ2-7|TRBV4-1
ASSQGISYEQY
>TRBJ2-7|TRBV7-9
ASSAEKHYEQY
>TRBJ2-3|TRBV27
ASRKGTGQGTDTQY
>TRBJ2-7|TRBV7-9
ASSLGGTGFYEQY
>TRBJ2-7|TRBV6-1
ASRGGSVNYEQY
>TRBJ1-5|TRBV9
ASSVTGTPNQPQH
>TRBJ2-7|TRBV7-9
ASQGVRELDEQY
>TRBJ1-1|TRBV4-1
ASSPHTLNTEAF
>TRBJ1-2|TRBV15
ATSRDLGHDNYGYT
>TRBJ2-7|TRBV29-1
SVESATSGSYEQY
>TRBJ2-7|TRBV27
ASSPVSGQGVYEQY
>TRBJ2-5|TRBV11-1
ASSLAGTDQETQY
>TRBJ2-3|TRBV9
ASSVRGLYTDTQY
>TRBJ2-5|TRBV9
ASSVGGGAMETQY
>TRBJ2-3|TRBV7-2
ASSSPSGRAGDTQY
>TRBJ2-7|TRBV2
ASTTPVGLAGFFSYEQY
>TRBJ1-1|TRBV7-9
ASSLAAPEAF
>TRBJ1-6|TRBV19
ASSYTRDRVFVCSPLH
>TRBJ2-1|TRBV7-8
ASSPGGGRYNEQF
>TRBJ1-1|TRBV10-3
AISDPGGNTEAF
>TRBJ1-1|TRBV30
AWSVHREAF
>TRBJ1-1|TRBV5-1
ASSLNPDGNTEAF
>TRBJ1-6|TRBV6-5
ASSYAGGQDGSPLH